The following is a T cell receptor (beta chain) sequence with its context. The record originates from a study of radiation and T cells in renal cell carcinoma. Time point described: baseline pretreatment blood. Treatment described: 15 Gy SBRT to primary tumor, nephrectomy 4 weeks later. V was cut by 0 bases and J by 12 bases, with 15 bases left in between. This CDR3 has 14 amino acids. Germline V gene sequence: CDR1 SGHNT, CDR2 YENEEA. Clones were sequenced by immunoSEQ multiplex PCR, and TCRdb holds only the in-frame ones, with some missing. The sample includes roughly 100,000 clones, 80% to 90% of them seen just once.

The sequence was obtained from a man aged 50 or older with renal cell carcinoma. This specimen was blood, taken from a patient whose treatment included radiotherapy and nephrectomy. The chain is built from TRBV11-3 and TRBJ2-1, with TRBD2 as a possible D gene (6 bases). As DNA, the CDR3 is TGTGCCAGCAGCTTAGATCAGCGAGCGGGTGTGCAGTTCTTC. It specifies CASSLDQRAGVQFF.